Below, 12 T cell receptor beta chains from the same sample are listed, as sequenced in a study of vaccination and CD4 T cells after COVID-19. These receptors' targets are unknown. Sequence data for DNA of cultured CD4+ T cells were generated by the Oncomine TCR Beta short-read assay. TCRdb ran MiXCR on the PCR reads and lists one entry per CDR3 protein. Of fewer than 20,000 distinct CDR3 sequences in the sample, 50% to 65% were seen once. The treatment here: roughly 10-day PBMC culture with coronavirus spike peptide pools or control peptides (ViraFEST assay). Input material: CD4+ T cells from blood, cultured in vitro. The source of these receptors is a human donor who had recovered from COVID-19.

The chain combines TRBV6-2 or TRBV6-3 with TRBJ2-5, with TRBD2 matching 10 bases. This CDR3 is built from 15 residues. V lost 2 bases and J lost 3; bases outside the gene matches: 3. Germline V lookup: CDR1 MNHEY, CDR2 SVGEGT. The chain's CDR3 is CASSYRLAGEETQYF. Written as DNA, the CDR3 is TGTGCCAGCAGTTACCGTCTAGCGGGAGAAGAGACCCAGTACTTC.

The chain carries TRBV28 and TRBJ1-1, with D hard to call. This CDR3 has 14 amino acids. V gave up 9 bases and J gave up 0 bases, with 14 bases separating them. Germline CDR1 and CDR2: MDHEN and SYDVKM. CDR3 sequence reads: CASSREDLNTEAFF. The CDR3 DNA reads as TGTGCCAGTTCCCGAGAGGACCTGAACACTGAAGCTTTCTTT.

The V gene is TRBV20-1, the J gene TRBJ2-1; tentative D call: TRBD2 (6 bases). The V gene lost 3 bases and the J gene lost 8 bases, with 17 bases spanning the gap. CDR1 is DFQATT and CDR2 is SNEGSKA in the germline V gene (reference sequence). The CDR3 length is 14 residues. Here the CDR3 reads CSASSGRDRDEQFF. CDR3 sequence (DNA): TGCAGTGCTAGTTCCGGGCGGGACCGAGATGAGCAGTTCTTC.

This clonotype showed up just a few times. The V call is TRBV21-1, the J call TRBJ2-3; TRBD1, the table's D call, was not compared with the DNA. TRBV21-1 is annotated as a pseudogene. The CDR3 is 15 residues long. The CDR3 DNA sequence: TGTGCCAGCAGCAAGGGGGACGAGAGGACAGATACGCAGTATTTT. Its protein is CASSKGDERTDTQYF.

This chain links TRBV7-2 with TRBJ1-2, with D tentatively TRBD1 (6 bases). The CDR3 runs to 14 residues. Germline V gene sequence: CDR1 SGHTA, CDR2 FQGNSA. V was clipped by 5 bases and J by 8 bases, with 18 bases between them. Written as DNA, the CDR3 is TGTGCCAGCAGCCCAAGCGGGGACATCTGGGGCTACACCTTC. This translates into CASSPSGDIWGYTF.

In its sample, this clonotype was seen once. J is TRBJ1-1 and V is TRBV20-1, with 9 bases identical to TRBD1. V was clipped by 1 base and J by 0 bases; unmatched bases: 3. The CDR3 is 15 amino acids. Germline V gives CDR1 DFQATT, CDR2 SNEGSKA (reference sequence). CDR3 sequence (DNA): TGCAGTGCTAGAGTATACAGGGGGCTGAACACTGAAGCTTTCTTT. It is translated as CSARVYRGLNTEAFF.

The chain carries TRBV6-5 and TRBJ2-2; D may be TRBD1 or TRBD2 (5 bases each). The ends were cut back, 1 base at V and 5 bases at J, with 11 bases in the middle. Germline assignment: CDR1 MNHEY and CDR2 SVGAGI. The CDR3 is 15 residues long. The CDR3 coding sequence is TGTGCCAGCAGTTACTTGGGACCTATAACCGGGGAGCTGTTTTTT. Its protein is CASSYLGPITGELFF.

This clonotype was recorded a few times. The rearrangement uses TRBV7-9 and TRBJ1-2, with 7 nucleotides matching TRBD1. The CDR3 covers 14 residues. Trimming cost V 5 bases and J 8 bases; bases outside gene matches: 11. Germline CDR1 reads SEHNR; CDR2 reads FQNEAQ (reference sequence). CDR3 nucleotide sequence: TGTGCCAGCAGCAAAACAACAGGGGTTTGGGGCTACACCTTC. Protein sequence: CASSKTTGVWGYTF.

The chain combines TRBV6-1 with TRBJ1-6, with D uncertain. Germline CDR1 is MNHNS and CDR2 is SASEGT. V was cut by 7 bases and J by 7 bases, with 14 bases left in between. The CDR3 is 14 amino acids. The CDR3 spells CASTRHNANSPLHF. CDR3 coding DNA: TGTGCCAGCACCAGACACAATGCGAATTCACCCCTCCACTTT.

The V and J genes are TRBV6-5 and TRBJ1-2; 8 bases agree with TRBD1. The germline V gene encodes CDR1 MNHEY and CDR2 SVGAGI. This CDR3 has 15 amino acids. With 0 bases clipped from V and 3 bases from J, the junction kept 3 bases outside the gene matches. CDR3 bases: TGTGCCAGCAGTTACTCACCGGACAGGGACTATGGCTACACCTTC. Amino acid sequence: CASSYSPDRDYGYTF.

The chain combines TRBV2 with TRBJ2-3; D is ambiguous. Germline V gives CDR1 SNHLY, CDR2 FYNNEI. The CDR3 runs to 11 residues. Trimming left V 6 bases short and J 6 bases short, with 7 bases between. The CDR3 DNA follows: TGTGCCAGCAGCGTAGTGGATACGCAGTATTTT. Amino acid sequence: CASSVVDTQYF.

This clonotype was detected only once. Germline and junction disagree at one end, which may indicate a read error. The chain recombines TRBV6-2 or TRBV6-3 with TRBJ2-7; 7 nucleotides align to TRBD2. This CDR3 comprises 12 residues. The germline V gene has CDR1 MNHEY and CDR2 SVGEGT. CDR3 bases: TGTGCCAGCAGTTACTCGTGGCGGGAGTTGGTCTTC. It specifies CASSYSWRELVF.